Following are 9 T cell receptor beta chains from one sample sequenced in a study of T cell changes during pregnancy in multiple sclerosis. Repertoires were generated with immunoSEQ multiplex PCR, while TCRdb's copy carries only in-frame clones and drops some. The sample shows about 98,000 clones, roughly nine tenths of them seen only once. Sequences were derived from peripheral blood, sampled after pregnancy. Receptor source: a female donor in good health, enrolled as a control in a pregnancy study.

This chain joins TRBV4-1 and TRBJ2-3, with 7 bases matching TRBD2. The CDR3 runs to 16 residues. The V gene end was trimmed by 2 bases and the J gene end by 3 bases; junction bases not matched to a gene: 8. CDR1 and CDR2 from the germline V gene are MGHRA and YSYEKL. The CDR3 loop reads CASSQFSAGETDTQYF. CDR3 sequence (DNA): TGCGCCAGCAGCCAATTCTCCGCGGGAGAAACAGATACGCAGTATTTT.

This clone appeared a few times. The chain joins TRBV5-1 to TRBJ2-2; 10 bases match TRBD2. After removal of 4 bases from V and 5 bases from J, the junction contained 11 bases not matched to a gene. The CDR3 runs to 17 residues. Germline V lookup: CDR1 SGHRS, CDR2 YFSETQ. CDR3 coding DNA: TGCGCCAGCAGCCCCAAAGCGGGGGGGCCGGGGACCGGGGAGCTGTTTTTT. It translates to CASSPKAGGPGTGELFF.

The gene calls are TRBV6-1 and TRBJ1-3; TRBD1 matches at 7 bases. CDR3 length equals 16 residues. With 4 bases clipped from V and 4 bases from J, the junction kept 10 bases outside the gene matches. The germline gives CDR1 MNHNS, CDR2 SASEGT. In DNA form, the CDR3 reads TGTGCCAGCAGTGTACCGACAGGGATGGGAGGAAACACCATATATTTT. It specifies CASSVPTGMGGNTIYF.

The V and J genes are TRBV5-4 and TRBJ2-1; D is unresolved. The V gene's germline CDR1 is SGHNT and CDR2 YYREEE (reference sequence). The CDR3 is made up of 16 amino acids. Trimming took off 1 base at V and 3 bases at J, with 14 bases between the two ends. The CDR3, as DNA: TGTGCCAGCAGCTTGTTCTCGGGTGCCATCTACAATGAGCAGTTCTTC. Translated, it gives CASSLFSGAIYNEQFF.

V is TRBV10-2 and J is TRBJ2-5; TRBD2 aligns across 12 bases. Germline CDR1 and CDR2: WSHSY and SAAADI. V dropped 3 bases and J dropped 5; count of bases not matched to a gene: 10. The CDR3 consists of 17 residues. CDR3 in amino acids: CASSDLASGGAQETQYF. The CDR3 DNA is TGCGCCAGCAGTGATCTTGCTAGCGGGGGGGCCCAGGAGACCCAGTACTTC.

Comments on this clone: Likely a read error: the CDR3 ends without its conserved phenylalanine or tryptophan. The DNA is left out, because the CDR3 cannot be placed on it with certainty; the CDR3 is given as TCRdb lists it. The chain uses TRBV30 and TRBJ2-7; the table gives TRBD2 as D, unverified against the DNA. The CDR3 numbers 14 amino acids, ends counted. Germline lookup yields CDR1 GTSNPN and CDR2 SVGIG (reference sequence). CDR3 sequence reads: CAWSGGQLTPRLLL.

The chain carries TRBV28 and TRBJ2-3; 14 bases line up with TRBD2. The CDR3 length is 15 residues. Trimming cost V 6 bases and J 1 base; bases outside gene matches: 0. Germline V gene lookup returns CDR1 MDHEN and CDR2 SYDVKM. This chain's CDR3 is CASRGLAGGTDTQYF. For the CDR3, the DNA is TGTGCCAGCAGGGGACTAGCGGGAGGCACAGATACGCAGTATTTT.

The V gene is TRBV5-4, the J gene TRBJ1-2; D uncertain. The germline V and J ends were trimmed by 7 bases and 3 bases, with 10 bases remaining between them. This CDR3 contains 12 residues. Germline CDR1 and CDR2: SGHNT and YYREEE (reference sequence). DNA for the CDR3: TGTGCCAGCTCCGACACCGACTATGGCTACACCTTC. This codes for CASSDTDYGYTF.

Only one count was recorded for this clone. The V and J genes are TRBV6-6 and TRBJ1-5; no firm D call. Germline loops: CDR1 MNHNY, CDR2 SVGAGI (reference sequence). The CDR3 has 14 residues. The V and J ends lost 4 bases and 4 bases respectively, with 11 bases between them. The CDR3 here is CASSSYSYNQPQHF. The CDR3 nucleotides read TGTGCCAGCAGTTCCTACTCCTATAATCAGCCCCAGCATTTT.